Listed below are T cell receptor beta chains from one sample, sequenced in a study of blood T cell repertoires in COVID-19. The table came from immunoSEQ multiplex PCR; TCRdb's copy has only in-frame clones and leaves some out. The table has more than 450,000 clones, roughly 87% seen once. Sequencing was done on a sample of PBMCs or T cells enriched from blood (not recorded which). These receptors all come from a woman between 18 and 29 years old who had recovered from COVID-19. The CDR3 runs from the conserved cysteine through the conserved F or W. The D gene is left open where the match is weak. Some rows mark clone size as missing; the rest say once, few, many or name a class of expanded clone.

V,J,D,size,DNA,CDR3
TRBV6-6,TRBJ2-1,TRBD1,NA,TGTGCCAGCAGTTACTCGACAGGGGGCCATGAGCAGTTCTTC,CASSYSTGGHEQFF
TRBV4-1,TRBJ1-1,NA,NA,TGCGCCAGCAGCCAAGTGGCTCCAGGGAACACTGAAGCTTTCTTT,CASSQVAPGNTEAFF
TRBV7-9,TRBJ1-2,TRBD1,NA,TGTGCCAGCAGCCCTCTTCAGGGGGCGGGGGGCTACACCTTC,CASSPLQGAGGYTF
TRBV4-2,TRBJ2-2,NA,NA,TGTGCCAGCAGCCAAGAAAAATTTTTGCGGTTAACCGGGGAGCTGTTTTTT,CASSQEKFLRLTGELFF
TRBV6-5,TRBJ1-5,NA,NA,TGTGCCAGCAGTCTCACTGACATCAATCAGCCCCAGCATTTT,CASSLTDINQPQHF
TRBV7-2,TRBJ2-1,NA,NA,TGTGCCAGCAGCTTACAGCGGATGGTCTACAATGAGCAGTTCTTC,CASSLQRMVYNEQFF
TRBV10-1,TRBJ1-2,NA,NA,TGCGCCAGCAGTGAAACCGGGAACTATGGCTACACCTTC,CASSETGNYGYTF
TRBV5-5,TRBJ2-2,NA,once,TGTGCCAGCAGCTTGACAACAGCTCCCACCGGGGAGCTGTTTTTT,CASSLTTAPTGELFF
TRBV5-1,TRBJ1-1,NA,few,TGCGCCAGCAGCCCACAAGCGGACACTGAAGCTTTCTTT,CASSPQADTEAFF
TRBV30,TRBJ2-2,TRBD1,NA,TGTGCCTGGATAAAAGGGGGCGAAACCGGGGAGCTGTTTTTT,CAWIKGGETGELFF
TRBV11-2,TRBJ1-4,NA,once,TGTGCCAGCAGCTTATTTTTAGTTGCAACTAATGAAAAACTGTTTTTT,CASSLFLVATNEKLFF
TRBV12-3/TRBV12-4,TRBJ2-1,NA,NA,TGTGCCAGCAGTATACCCGGGGGTAATGAGCAGTTCTTC,CASSIPGGNEQFF
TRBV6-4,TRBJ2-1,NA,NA,TGTGCCAGCAGTGACGTCTATACTCGACGGGATGAGCAGTTCTTC,CASSDVYTRRDEQFF
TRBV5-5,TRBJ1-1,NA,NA,TGTGCCAGCAGCTTGGCCCTCAACACTGAAGCTTTCTTT,CASSLALNTEAFF
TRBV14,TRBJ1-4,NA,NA,TGTGCCAGCAGCCAAGTGGGGCTAGGGGAAAAACTGTTTTTT,CASSQVGLGEKLFF
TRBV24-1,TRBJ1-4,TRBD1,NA,TGTGCCACCAGTCCTCCGGGACAGGGTATACGAGCTAATGAAAAACTGTTTTTT,CATSPPGQGIRANEKLFF
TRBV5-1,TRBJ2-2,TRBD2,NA,TGCGCCAGCAGTCCCGGGACTAGTGACACCGGGGAGCTGTTTTTT,CASSPGTSDTGELFF
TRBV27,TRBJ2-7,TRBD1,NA,TGTGCCAGCAGCCAACAGGGGATTGAGTGGTACTTC,CASSQQGIEWYF
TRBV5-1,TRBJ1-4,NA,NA,TGCGCCAGCAGCTTCCAACAGGCTTCTAATGAAAAACTGTTTTTT,CASSFQQASNEKLFF
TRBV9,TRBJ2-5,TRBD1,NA,TGTGCCAGCAGCGTAGCAGGGGGCGGTGAGACCCAGTACTTC,CASSVAGGGETQYF
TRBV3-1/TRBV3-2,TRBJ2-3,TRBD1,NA,TGTGCCAGCGTGAGACAGGGGTCCGATACGCAGTATTTT,CASVRQGSDTQYF
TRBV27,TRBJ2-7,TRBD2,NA,TGTGCCAGCAGTCCCGTTGGTAGCGGGGCCCTCTCCTACGAGCAGTACTTC,CASSPVGSGALSYEQYF
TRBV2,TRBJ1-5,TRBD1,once,TGTGCCAGTTCTGCAACCGGGACAGGGGGGGAGGATGGCAATCAGCCCCAGCATTTT,CASSATGTGGEDGNQPQHF
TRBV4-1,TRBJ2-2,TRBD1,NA,TGCGCCAGCAGCCCCCCGCAAGAAGGGGGCGTTATCGGGGAGCTGTTTTTT,CASSPPQEGGVIGELFF
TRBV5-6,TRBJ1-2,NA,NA,TGTGCCAGCAGCTCTCCGGTGGAGGGAAATTATGGCTACACCTTC,CASSSPVEGNYGYTF
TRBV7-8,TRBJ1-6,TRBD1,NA,TGTGCCAGCAGCTCACAGACAGGGGTAAATTCACCCCTCCACTTT,CASSSQTGVNSPLHF
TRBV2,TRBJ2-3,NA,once,TGTGCCAGCAGTGGTAGAAGACAATCAGATACGCAGTATTTT,CASSGRRQSDTQYF
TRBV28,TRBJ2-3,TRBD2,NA,TGTGCCAGCAGGCCAACTAGCGGGGGGGCTGATACGCAGTATTTT,CASRPTSGGADTQYF
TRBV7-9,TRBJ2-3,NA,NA,TGTGCCAGCAGCTTAGGCCGTGGACAGTCTAGCACAGATACGCAGTATTTT,CASSLGRGQSSTDTQYF
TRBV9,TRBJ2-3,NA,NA,TGTGCCAGCAGCTCCCTCGGGGGTTTAAAGACAGATACGCAGTATTTT,CASSSLGGLKTDTQYF
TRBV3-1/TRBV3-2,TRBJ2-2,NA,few,TGTGCCAGCAGCCAAGAACAGGGTTACAACACCGGGGAGCTGTTTTTT,CASSQEQGYNTGELFF
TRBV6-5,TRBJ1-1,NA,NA,TGTGCCAGCAGTCTCAACGGGGGGGAGTCCACTGAAGCTTTCTTT,CASSLNGGESTEAFF
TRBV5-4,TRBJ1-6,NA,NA,TGTGCCAGCAGCTCCTCTAACAGGGCATCCTATAATTCACCCCTCCACTTT,CASSSSNRASYNSPLHF
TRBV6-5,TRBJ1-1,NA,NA,TGTGCCAGCAGTTACTCCGGGAGGGGCGGAGAAGCTTTCTTT,CASSYSGRGGEAFF
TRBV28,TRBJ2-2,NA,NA,TGTGCCAGCAGCCCGACGGACAGAACCATAGCAAACACCGGGGAGCTGTTTTTT,CASSPTDRTIANTGELFF
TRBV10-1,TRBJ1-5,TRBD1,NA,TGCGCCAGCAGTGCACAGGGGAGCCAGCCCCAGCATTTT,CASSAQGSQPQHF
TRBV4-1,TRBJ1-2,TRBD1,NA,TGCGCCAGCAGCCAAAATCAGCCCGGGACAGAGAACTATGGCTACACCTTC,CASSQNQPGTENYGYTF
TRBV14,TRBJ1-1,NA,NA,TGTGCCAGCAGCCAACGGGGGACGGGGGTGAACACTGAAGCTTTCTTT,CASSQRGTGVNTEAFF
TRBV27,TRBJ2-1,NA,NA,TGTGCCAGCAGTTTCAGATTCAATGAGCAGTTCTTC,CASSFRFNEQFF
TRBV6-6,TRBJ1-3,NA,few,TGTGCCAGCACAACCCCAGTCATCTCTGGAAACACCATATATTTT,CASTTPVISGNTIYF
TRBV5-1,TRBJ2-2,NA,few,TGCGCCAGCAGCCGCACGGGCACCGGGGAGCTGTTTTTT,CASSRTGTGELFF
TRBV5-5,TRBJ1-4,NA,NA,TGTGCCAGCAGCCGGGAACCAGGGGCAACTAATGAAAAACTGTTTTTT,CASSREPGATNEKLFF
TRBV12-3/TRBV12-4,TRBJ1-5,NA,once,TGTGCCAGCAGTGGAGGGGGGGGACAGCCCCAGCATTTT,CASSGGGGQPQHF
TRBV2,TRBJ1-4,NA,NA,TGTGCCAGCAGTTCAGGGGCAACTAATGAAAAACTGTTTTTT,CASSSGATNEKLFF
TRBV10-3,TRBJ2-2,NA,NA,TGTGCCATCAGTGAGTCGAGGACCGGGGAGCTGTTTTTT,CAISESRTGELFF
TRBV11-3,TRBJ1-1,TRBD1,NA,TGTGCCAGCAGCCCCGGGACAGGGCCCAGCACTGAAGCTTTCTTT,CASSPGTGPSTEAFF
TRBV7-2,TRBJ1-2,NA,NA,TGTGCCAGCAGCCCTCCTTTTAACTATGGCTACACCTTC,CASSPPFNYGYTF
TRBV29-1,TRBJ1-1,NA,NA,TGCAGCGCGTACAGGGCCTTGAACACTGAAGCTTTCTTT,CSAYRALNTEAFF
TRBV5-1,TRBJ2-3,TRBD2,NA,TGCGCCAGCAGTTTTCTAGCGGGGGGGCCTAGCACAGATACGCAGTATTTT,CASSFLAGGPSTDTQYF
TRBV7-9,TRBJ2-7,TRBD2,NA,TGTGCCAGCAGCTTGACTAGCGGGGGTTACCAGTACTTC,CASSLTSGGYQYF
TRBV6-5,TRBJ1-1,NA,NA,TGTGCCAGCAGAGTGCGGGTTGAAGCTTTCTTT,CASRVRVEAFF
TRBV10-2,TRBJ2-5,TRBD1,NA,TGCGCCAGCACCGGACAGGCACAAGAGACCCAGTACTTC,CASTGQAQETQYF
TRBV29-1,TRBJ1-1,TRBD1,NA,TGCAGCGCCCCGACAGGGGGCGGCACTGAAGCTTTCTTT,CSAPTGGGTEAFF
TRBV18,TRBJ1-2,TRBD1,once,TGTGCCAGCTCCCCTAGTGGACAGGGGGCATCGCCGACTGGGTATGGCTACACCTTC,CASSPSGQGASPTGYGYTF
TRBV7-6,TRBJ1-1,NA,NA,TGTGCCAGCAGCTTCCCACAGGTTTCCTCTGAAGCTTTCTTT,CASSFPQVSSEAFF
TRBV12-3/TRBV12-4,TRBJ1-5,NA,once,TGTGCCAGCACCTCCAGAGGGAGGGCCCAGCATTTT,CASTSRGRAQHF
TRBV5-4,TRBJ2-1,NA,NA,TGTGCCAGCAGCTCTAGCCCTACGCCTGAGCAGTTCTTC,CASSSSPTPEQFF